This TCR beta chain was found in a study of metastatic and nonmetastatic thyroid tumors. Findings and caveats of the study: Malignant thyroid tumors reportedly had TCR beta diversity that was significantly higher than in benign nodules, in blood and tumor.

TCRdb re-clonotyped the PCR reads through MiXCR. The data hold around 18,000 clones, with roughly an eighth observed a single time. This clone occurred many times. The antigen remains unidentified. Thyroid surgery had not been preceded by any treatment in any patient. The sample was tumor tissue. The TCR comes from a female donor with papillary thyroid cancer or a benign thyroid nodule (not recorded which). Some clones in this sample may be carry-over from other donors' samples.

In nucleotides, the CDR3 is TGTGCCAGCAGCGTTTACAACTCTGGAAACACCATATATTTT. This gives the protein CASSVYNSGNTIYF. V gene TRBV9 combines with J gene TRBJ1-3; no firm D call. Germline CDR1 and CDR2: SGDLS and YYNGEE. Trimming stripped 2 bases from V and 0 bases from J, with 6 bases between. CDR3 size: 14 residues.